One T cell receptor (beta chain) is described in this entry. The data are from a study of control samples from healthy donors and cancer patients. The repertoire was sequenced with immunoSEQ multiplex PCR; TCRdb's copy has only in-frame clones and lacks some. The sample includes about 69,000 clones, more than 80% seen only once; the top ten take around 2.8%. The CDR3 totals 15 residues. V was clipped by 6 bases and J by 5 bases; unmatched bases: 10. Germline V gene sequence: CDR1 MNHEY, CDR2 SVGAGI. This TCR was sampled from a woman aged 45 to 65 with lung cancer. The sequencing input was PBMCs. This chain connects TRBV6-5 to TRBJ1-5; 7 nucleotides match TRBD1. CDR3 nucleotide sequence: TGTGCCAGCAGCCGTACCTTCGACAGGGATCAGCCCCAGCATTTT. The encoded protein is CASSRTFDRDQPQHF.